Listed below are T cell receptor beta chains from one sample, sequenced in a study of OX40 agonist ivuxolimab in advanced cancers. Clones were read by immunoSEQ multiplex PCR, and TCRdb kept only the in-frame ones, dropping some. The data contain 70,000 to 95,000 clones, around 92% of them seen just once; the ten biggest clones take up around 0.54%. The input for sequencing was CD4+ or CD8+ T cells sorted from blood, taken in a trial of the OX40 agonist ivuxolimab. The receptors were sampled from an adult with an advanced solid tumor such as melanoma, head and neck, liver or kidney cancer. The CDR3 runs from the conserved cysteine through the conserved F or W. D genes are given only for firm matches. The size of a clone is reported for some rows only, either as once, few or many, or as a class for expanded clones.

size,J,D,V,CDR3,DNA
.,TRBJ2-7,.,TRBV11-2,CASSQDPGGAEQYF,TGTGCCAGCAGCCAAGATCCTGGGGGAGCCGAGCAGTACTTC
.,TRBJ1-6,.,TRBV30,CALQVNDNSPLHF,TGTGCCCTCCAAGTGAATGATAATTCACCCCTCCACTTT
.,TRBJ1-3,.,TRBV5-1,CASSLDSPRSGNTIYF,TGCGCCAGCAGCTTGGACAGTCCCCGGTCTGGAAACACCATATATTTT
.,TRBJ2-1,.,TRBV18,CASSPPGGEQFF,TGTGCCAGCTCACCACCGGGTGGAGAGCAGTTCTTC
.,TRBJ1-1,TRBD1,TRBV19,CASRGTGQMNTEAFF,TGTGCCAGTAGGGGGACAGGGCAGATGAACACTGAAGCTTTCTTT
.,TRBJ2-7,TRBD2,TRBV19,CASSPGTSGRLYEQYF,TGTGCCAGTAGTCCCGGGACTAGCGGGAGGCTCTACGAGCAGTACTTC
.,TRBJ1-2,.,TRBV5-1,CASSLDGGDYGYTF,TGCGCCAGCAGCTTGGATGGGGGGGACTATGGCTACACCTTC
.,TRBJ2-5,TRBD2,TRBV29-1,CSVDGRAGQETQYF,TGCAGCGTCGACGGGAGGGCGGGCCAAGAGACCCAGTACTTC
.,TRBJ2-7,.,TRBV7-2,CASSSGPLQYF,TGTGCCAGCAGCTCCGGACCGCTGCAGTACTTC
once,TRBJ2-2,.,TRBV19,CASSIDLGRLSGELFF,TGTGCCAGTAGTATAGATCTAGGAAGGCTGTCCGGGGAGCTGTTTTTT
.,TRBJ1-5,.,TRBV30,CAWIPGGASDQPQHF,TGTGCCTGGATCCCCGGGGGAGCCTCCGATCAGCCCCAGCATTTT
.,TRBJ1-1,.,TRBV27,CASSPLVVAEAFF,TGTGCCAGCAGTCCCCTCGTGGTGGCTGAAGCTTTCTTT
.,TRBJ1-2,TRBD1,TRBV5-5,CASSGLTGEVSYGYTF,TGTGCCAGCAGCGGCCTCACAGGGGAAGTTAGCTATGGCTACACCTTC
.,TRBJ1-1,.,TRBV19,CASRTAVLAGGAEAFF,TGTGCCAGTAGAACCGCGGTTTTGGCCGGTGGCGCTGAAGCTTTCTTT
.,TRBJ2-3,TRBD1,TRBV6-5,CASSRTGTGKYF,TGTGCCAGCAGCCGGACCGGGACAGGGAAGTATTTT
once,TRBJ2-2,TRBD2,TRBV5-1,CASSSTWGGTGELFF,TGCGCCAGCAGCTCCACCTGGGGGGGCACCGGGGAGCTGTTTTTT
.,TRBJ1-2,.,TRBV6-4,CASSDLPGRFRDGYTF,TGTGCCAGCAGTGACCTACCAGGGAGGTTCAGGGATGGCTACACCTTC
.,TRBJ2-2,.,TRBV9,CASSVGTAQNTGELFF,TGTGCCAGCAGCGTAGGGACAGCTCAGAACACCGGGGAGCTGTTTTTT
.,TRBJ2-6,.,TRBV5-1,CASSLPITGIGRSGANVLTF,TGCGCCAGCAGCTTGCCCATAACAGGGATCGGTCGGTCTGGGGCCAACGTCCTGACTTTC
.,TRBJ2-2,.,TRBV5-5,CASSLEAPGELFF,TGTGCCAGCAGCTTGGAGGCGCCCGGGGAGCTGTTTTTT
.,TRBJ1-2,.,TRBV19,CASNVGLDYGYTF,TGTGCCAGTAATGTGGGTCTCGACTATGGCTACACCTTC
.,TRBJ1-5,TRBD1,TRBV2,CASSPDRVWYQPQHF,TGTGCCAGCAGTCCCGACAGGGTTTGGTATCAGCCCCAGCATTTT
.,TRBJ2-3,TRBD2,TRBV9,CASGRERADTQYF,TGTGCCAGCGGGAGGGAGCGTGCAGATACGCAGTATTTT
.,TRBJ2-5,.,TRBV11-2,CASSLGTGRAETQYF,TGTGCCAGCAGCTTAGGAACGGGACGGGCAGAGACCCAGTACTTC
.,TRBJ2-1,.,TRBV7-2,CASSRNRADEQFF,TGTGCCAGCAGCCGCAACAGGGCCGATGAGCAGTTCTTC
.,TRBJ1-2,TRBD1,TRBV30,CAWSLGGQAANYGYTF,TGTGCCTGGAGTCTGGGGGGACAGGCAGCTAACTATGGCTACACCTTC
.,TRBJ1-5,.,TRBV2,CASSEVGNNQPQHF,TGTGCCAGCAGTGAAGTTGGAAACAATCAGCCCCAGCATTTT
once,TRBJ1-3,.,TRBV11-3,CASTILPPGNTIYF,TGTGCCAGCACCATTCTCCCTCCAGGAAACACCATATATTTT
.,TRBJ1-3,.,TRBV14,CASSPQGLTNTIYF,TGTGCCAGCAGCCCCCAGGGGCTTACAAACACCATATATTTT
.,TRBJ2-3,.,TRBV9,CASSVEGGESDTQYF,TGTGCCAGCAGCGTAGAGGGCGGCGAGTCAGATACGCAGTATTTT
.,TRBJ1-5,.,TRBV18,CASSPGQRYQPQHF,TGTGCCAGCTCACCGGGCCAAAGGTATCAGCCCCAGCATTTT
.,TRBJ2-5,.,TRBV5-6,CASSLLFPDSTQETQYF,TGTGCCAGCAGCCTCCTTTTTCCGGACAGCACGCAAGAGACCCAGTACTTC
.,TRBJ1-4,TRBD1,TRBV5-1,CASSPQGGEFATNEKLFF,TGCGCCAGCAGCCCGCAGGGGGGGGAGTTTGCAACTAATGAAAAACTGTTTTTT
once,TRBJ1-5,TRBD1,TRBV30,CAWAPSPGQGDQPQHF,TGTGCCTGGGCCCCATCACCCGGACAGGGAGATCAGCCCCAGCATTTT
.,TRBJ2-2,.,TRBV5-1,CASSLAGGTENTGELFF,TGCGCCAGCAGCTTGGCGGGTGGAACGGAGAACACCGGGGAGCTGTTTTTT
.,TRBJ1-1,.,TRBV11-2,CASSLVGMNTEAFF,TGTGCCAGCAGCTTGGTGGGCATGAACACTGAAGCTTTCTTT
.,TRBJ1-2,.,TRBV5-1,CASSAGQTDRSYGYTF,TGCGCCAGCAGCGCCGGCCAAACCGACAGAAGCTATGGCTACACCTTC
.,TRBJ2-1,TRBD2,TRBV19,CASSIADGLAGGVYNEQFF,TGTGCCAGTAGTATCGCCGATGGACTAGCGGGGGGCGTTTACAATGAGCAGTTCTTC
.,TRBJ2-3,TRBD2,TRBV2,CASVRGDPTDTQYF,TGTGCCAGCGTTCGGGGGGATCCCACAGATACGCAGTATTTT
.,TRBJ2-5,.,TRBV29-1,CSGDLREGETQYF,TGCAGCGGGGATCTGCGGGAAGGCGAGACCCAGTACTTC
.,TRBJ1-1,.,TRBV5-1,CASSRPGMNTEAFF,TGCGCCAGCAGCCGCCCCGGGATGAACACTGAAGCTTTCTTT
.,TRBJ1-1,.,TRBV5-1,CASSFGGLGDTEAFF,TGCGCCAGCAGCTTCGGGGGCCTCGGGGACACTGAAGCTTTCTTT
.,TRBJ2-7,TRBD1,TRBV6-1,CASRFGTGFYEQYF,TGTGCCAGCAGATTCGGGACAGGGTTTTACGAGCAGTACTTC
.,TRBJ1-5,.,TRBV18,CASTGTTNQPQHF,TGTGCCAGCACCGGGACAACAAATCAGCCCCAGCATTTT
.,TRBJ1-2,.,TRBV11-2,CASSSHRDGRYGYTF,TGTGCCAGCAGCTCCCACCGGGACGGACGCTATGGCTACACCTTC
.,TRBJ2-1,.,TRBV11-3,CASSLTGTYNEQFF,TGTGCCAGCAGCCTTACGGGGACCTACAATGAGCAGTTCTTC
.,TRBJ1-1,TRBD1,TRBV11-2,CASSSPGTGDTEAFF,TGTGCCAGCAGCTCCCCCGGGACAGGGGACACTGAAGCTTTCTTT
.,TRBJ1-6,TRBD1,TRBV5-4,CASMRDRNSPLHF,TGTGCCAGCATGCGGGACAGGAATTCACCCCTCCACTTT
.,TRBJ2-1,.,TRBV11-2,CASTSLDEQFF,TGTGCCAGCACTAGCCTCGATGAGCAGTTCTTC
.,TRBJ2-5,TRBD2,TRBV9,CASSVAGGTETQYF,TGTGCCAGCAGCGTAGCCGGGGGGACAGAGACCCAGTACTTC
.,TRBJ2-7,.,TRBV7-3,CASSLTTGGRSYEQYF,TGTGCCAGCAGCTTAACGACCGGGGGCAGGAGCTACGAGCAGTACTTC
.,TRBJ2-5,.,TRBV6-5,CASTQRPRQETQYF,TGTGCCAGCACCCAAAGACCCCGCCAAGAGACCCAGTACTTC
.,TRBJ2-3,.,TRBV2,CASSELTDTQYF,TGTGCCAGCAGTGAACTGACAGATACGCAGTATTTT